This T cell receptor (beta chain) comes out of a study of blood T cell repertoires in COVID-19. Background on the study: Sources were T cells, B-cell-depleted T cells, or PBMCs; the material itself was cDNA or gDNA.

Authors' data handling: Nucleated cell number was recorded as an estimate derived from reference gene primer amplification. Only in-frame clones appear in the TCRdb table, and some are missing; sequencing was by immunoSEQ multiplex PCR. V, J and clone size derive from that table, while D and trimming were established from the DNA sequence. The top ten clones hold 10% of a sample with about 210,000 clones, 87% of them seen once. Germline CDR1 reads SEHNR; CDR2 reads FQNEAQ (reference sequence). The CDR3 contains 18 residues. The V end lost 1 base, the J end lost 0 bases, and 17 bases lay between the germline ends.

The TCR was taken from a man between 18 and 29 years old with acute COVID-19. The sequencing input was PBMCs or T cells enriched from blood (not recorded which). This chain connects TRBV7-9 to TRBJ2-3; possibly TRBD1 for D (5 bases). CDR3 bases: TGTGCCAGCAGCTTAGTGGCAGGGCAACTTATTAGCACAGATACGCAGTATTTT. Translating it yields CASSLVAGQLISTDTQYF. Together with reference TRBV7-9 and TRBJ2-3, the CDR3 gives the full variable domain: DTGVSQNPRHKITKRGQNVTFRCDPISEHNRLYWYRQTLGQGPEFLTYFQNEAQLEKSRLLSDRFSAERPKGSFSTLEIQRTEQGDSAMYLCASSLVAGQLISTDTQYFGPGTRLTVL.